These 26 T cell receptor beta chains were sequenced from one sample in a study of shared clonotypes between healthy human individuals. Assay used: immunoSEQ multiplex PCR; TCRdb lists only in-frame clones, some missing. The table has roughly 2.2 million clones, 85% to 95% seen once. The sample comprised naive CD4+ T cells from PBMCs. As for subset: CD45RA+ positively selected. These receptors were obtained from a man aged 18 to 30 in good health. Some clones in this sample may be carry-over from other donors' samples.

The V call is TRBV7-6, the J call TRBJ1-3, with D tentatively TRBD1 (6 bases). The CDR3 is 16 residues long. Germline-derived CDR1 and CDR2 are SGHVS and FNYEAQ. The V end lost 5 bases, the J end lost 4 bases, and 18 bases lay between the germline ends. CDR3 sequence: CASSPFVGAEGNTIYF. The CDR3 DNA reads TGTGCCAGCAGCCCCTTCGTGGGGGCGGAAGGAAACACCATATATTTT.

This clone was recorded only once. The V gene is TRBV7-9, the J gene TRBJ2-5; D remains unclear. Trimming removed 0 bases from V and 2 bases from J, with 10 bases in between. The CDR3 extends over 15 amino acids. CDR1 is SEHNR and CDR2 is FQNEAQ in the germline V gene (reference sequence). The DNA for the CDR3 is TGTGCCAGCAGCTTAGCGCGCCTAGTACAAGAGACCCAGTACTTC. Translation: CASSLARLVQETQYF.

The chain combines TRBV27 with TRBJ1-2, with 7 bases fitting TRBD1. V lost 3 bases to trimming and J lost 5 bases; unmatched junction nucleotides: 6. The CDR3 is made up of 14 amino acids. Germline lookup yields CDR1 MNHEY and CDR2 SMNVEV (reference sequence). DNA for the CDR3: TGTGCCAGCAGTTTTAAGGCAGGGGGTTATGGCTACACCTTC. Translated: CASSFKAGGYGYTF.

CDR3 residues: CASTSSLRDEQFF. Written as DNA, the CDR3 is TGTGCCAGCACCTCGTCCCTCCGGGATGAGCAGTTCTTC. The V and J genes are TRBV27 and TRBJ2-1; D gene ambiguous. This CDR3 is 13 amino acids long. Germline CDR1 MNHEY, CDR2 SMNVEV (reference sequence). The V end was cut by 7 bases, the J end by 8 bases, with 15 bases between.

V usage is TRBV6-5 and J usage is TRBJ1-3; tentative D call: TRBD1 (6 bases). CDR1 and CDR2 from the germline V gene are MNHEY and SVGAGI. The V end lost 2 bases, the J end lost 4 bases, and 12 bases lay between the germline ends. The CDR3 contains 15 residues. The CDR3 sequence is CASSYGTMKGNTIYF. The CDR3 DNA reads TGTGCCAGCAGTTACGGGACAATGAAAGGAAACACCATATATTTT.

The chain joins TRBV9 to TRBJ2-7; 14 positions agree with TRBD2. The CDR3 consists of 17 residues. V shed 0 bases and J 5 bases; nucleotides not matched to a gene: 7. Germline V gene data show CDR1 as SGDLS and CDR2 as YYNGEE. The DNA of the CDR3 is TGTGCCAGCAGCGTAGGGTGGGGACTAGCGGGAGTTAACGAGCAGTACTTC. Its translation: CASSVGWGLAGVNEQYF.

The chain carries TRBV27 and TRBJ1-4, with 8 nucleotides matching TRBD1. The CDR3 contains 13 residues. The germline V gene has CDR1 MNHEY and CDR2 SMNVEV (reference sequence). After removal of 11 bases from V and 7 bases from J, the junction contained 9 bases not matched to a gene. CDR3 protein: CAQTDRVGEKLFF. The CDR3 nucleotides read TGTGCCCAAACGGACAGGGTGGGTGAAAAACTGTTTTTT.

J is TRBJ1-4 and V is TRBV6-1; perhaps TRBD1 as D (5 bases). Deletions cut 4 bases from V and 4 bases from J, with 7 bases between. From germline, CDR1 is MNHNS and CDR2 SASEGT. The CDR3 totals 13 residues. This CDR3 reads CASSGGINEKLFF. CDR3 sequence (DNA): TGTGCCAGCAGTGGGGGCATTAATGAAAAACTGTTTTTT.

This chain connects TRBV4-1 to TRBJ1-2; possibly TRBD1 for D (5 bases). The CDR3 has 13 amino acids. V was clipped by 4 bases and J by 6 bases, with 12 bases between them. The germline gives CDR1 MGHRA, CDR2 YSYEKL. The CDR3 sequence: CASSRDGSNGYTF. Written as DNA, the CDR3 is TGCGCCAGCAGCCGGGACGGAAGTAATGGCTACACCTTC.

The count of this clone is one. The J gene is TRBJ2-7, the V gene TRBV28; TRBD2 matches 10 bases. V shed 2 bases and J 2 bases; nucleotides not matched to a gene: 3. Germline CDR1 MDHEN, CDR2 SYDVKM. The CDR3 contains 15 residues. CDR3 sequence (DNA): TGTGCCAGCAGTTTACGTGGACTAGCGGCCTACGAGCAGTACTTC. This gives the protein CASSLRGLAAYEQYF.

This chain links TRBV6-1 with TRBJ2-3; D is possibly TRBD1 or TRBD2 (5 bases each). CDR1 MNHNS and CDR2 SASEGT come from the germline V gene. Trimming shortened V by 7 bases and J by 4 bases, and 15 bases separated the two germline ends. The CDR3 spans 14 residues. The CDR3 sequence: CASTISGTSDTQYF. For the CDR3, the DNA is TGTGCCAGCACCATATCGGGGACGTCAGATACGCAGTATTTT.

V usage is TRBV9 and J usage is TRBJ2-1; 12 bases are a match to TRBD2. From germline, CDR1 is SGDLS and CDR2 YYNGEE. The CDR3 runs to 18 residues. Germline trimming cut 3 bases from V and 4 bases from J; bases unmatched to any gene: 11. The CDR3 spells CASSDPRTSGIRYNEQFF. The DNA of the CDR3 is TGTGCCAGCAGCGACCCTCGGACTAGCGGGATCCGTTACAATGAGCAGTTCTTC.

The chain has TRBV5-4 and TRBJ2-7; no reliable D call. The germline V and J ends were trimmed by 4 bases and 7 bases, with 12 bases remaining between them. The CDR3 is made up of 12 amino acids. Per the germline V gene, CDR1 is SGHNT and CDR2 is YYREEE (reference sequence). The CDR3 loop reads CASSRDSVEQYF. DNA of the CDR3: TGTGCCAGCAGCCGCGACTCGGTAGAGCAGTACTTC.

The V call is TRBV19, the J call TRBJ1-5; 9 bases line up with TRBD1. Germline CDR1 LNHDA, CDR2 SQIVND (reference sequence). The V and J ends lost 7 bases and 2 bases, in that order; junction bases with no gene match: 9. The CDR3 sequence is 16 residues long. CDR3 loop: CASKLGTGYGNQPQHF. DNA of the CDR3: TGTGCCAGTAAGCTTGGGACAGGGTATGGCAATCAGCCCCAGCATTTT.

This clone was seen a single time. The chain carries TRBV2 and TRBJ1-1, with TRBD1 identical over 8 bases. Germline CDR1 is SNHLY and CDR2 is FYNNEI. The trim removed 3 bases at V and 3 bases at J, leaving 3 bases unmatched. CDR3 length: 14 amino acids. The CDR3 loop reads CASSEGTGYTEAFF. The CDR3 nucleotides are TGTGCCAGCAGTGAGGGGACAGGCTACACTGAAGCTTTCTTT.

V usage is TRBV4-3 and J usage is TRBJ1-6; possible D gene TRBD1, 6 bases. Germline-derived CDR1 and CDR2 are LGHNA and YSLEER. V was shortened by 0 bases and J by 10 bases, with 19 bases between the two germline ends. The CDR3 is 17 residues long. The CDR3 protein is CASSQEGGQGRGSPLHF. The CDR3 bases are TGCGCCAGCAGCCAAGAAGGTGGCCAGGGGCGTGGATCACCCCTCCACTTT.

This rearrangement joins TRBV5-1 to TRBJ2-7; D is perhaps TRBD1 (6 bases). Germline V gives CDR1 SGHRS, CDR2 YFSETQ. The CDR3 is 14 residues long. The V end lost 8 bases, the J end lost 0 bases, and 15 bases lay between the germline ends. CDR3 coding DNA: TGCGCCAGTTCCCAGGGGTCAAGCTCCTACGAGCAGTACTTC. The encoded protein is CASSQGSSSYEQYF. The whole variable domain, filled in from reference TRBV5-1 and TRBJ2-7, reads KAGVTQTPRYLIKTRGQQVTLSCSPISGHRSVSWYQQTPGQGLQFLFEYFSETQRNKGNFPGRFSGRQFSNSRSEMNVSTLELGDSALYLCASSQGSSSYEQYFGPGTRLTVT.

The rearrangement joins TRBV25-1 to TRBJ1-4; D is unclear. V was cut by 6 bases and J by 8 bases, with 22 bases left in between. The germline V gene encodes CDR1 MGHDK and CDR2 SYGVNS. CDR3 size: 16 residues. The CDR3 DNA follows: TGTGCCAGCAGCCCTTCCCACAACTCGGCGGGCGAAAAACTGTTTTTT. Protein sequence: CASSPSHNSAGEKLFF.

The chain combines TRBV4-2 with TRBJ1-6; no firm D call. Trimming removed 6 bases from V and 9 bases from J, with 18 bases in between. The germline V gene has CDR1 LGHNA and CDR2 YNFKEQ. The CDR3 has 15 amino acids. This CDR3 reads CASRGSSVEGSPLHF. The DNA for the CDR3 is TGTGCCAGCAGGGGGAGCAGTGTCGAAGGTTCACCCCTCCACTTT.

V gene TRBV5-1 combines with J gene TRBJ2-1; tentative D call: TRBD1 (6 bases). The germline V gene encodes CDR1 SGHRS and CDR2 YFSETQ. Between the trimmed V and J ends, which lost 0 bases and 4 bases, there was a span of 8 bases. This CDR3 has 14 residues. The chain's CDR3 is CASSLGDIYNEQFF. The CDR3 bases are TGCGCCAGCAGCTTGGGGGACATTTACAATGAGCAGTTCTTC. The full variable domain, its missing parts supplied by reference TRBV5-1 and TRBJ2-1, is KAGVTQTPRYLIKTRGQQVTLSCSPISGHRSVSWYQQTPGQGLQFLFEYFSETQRNKGNFPGRFSGRQFSNSRSEMNVSTLELGDSALYLCASSLGDIYNEQFFGPGTRLTVL.

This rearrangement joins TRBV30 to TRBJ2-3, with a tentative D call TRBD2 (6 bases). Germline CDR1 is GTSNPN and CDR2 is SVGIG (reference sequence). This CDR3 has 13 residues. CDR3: CASGDPFTDTQYF. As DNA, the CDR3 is TGTGCGTCGGGGGACCCCTTCACAGATACGCAGTATTTT. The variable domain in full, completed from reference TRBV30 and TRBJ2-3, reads SQTIHQWPATLVQPVGSPLSLECTVEGTSNPNLYWYRQAAGRGLQLLFYSVGIGQISSEVPQNLSASRPQDRQFILSSKKLLLSDSGFYLCASGDPFTDTQYFGPGTRLTVL.

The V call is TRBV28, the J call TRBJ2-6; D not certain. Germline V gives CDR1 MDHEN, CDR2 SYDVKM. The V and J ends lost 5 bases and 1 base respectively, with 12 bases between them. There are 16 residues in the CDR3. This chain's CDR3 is CASSHGPGSGANVLTF. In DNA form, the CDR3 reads TGTGCCAGCAGTCACGGACCCGGGTCTGGGGCCAACGTCCTGACTTTC.

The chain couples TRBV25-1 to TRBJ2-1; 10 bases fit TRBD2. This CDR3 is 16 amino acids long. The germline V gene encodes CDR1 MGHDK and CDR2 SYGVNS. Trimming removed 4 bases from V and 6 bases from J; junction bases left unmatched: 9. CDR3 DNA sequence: TGTGCCAGCAGTGCGAAAAGCGGGAGGGCCCCCAATGAGCAGTTCTTC. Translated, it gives CASSAKSGRAPNEQFF.

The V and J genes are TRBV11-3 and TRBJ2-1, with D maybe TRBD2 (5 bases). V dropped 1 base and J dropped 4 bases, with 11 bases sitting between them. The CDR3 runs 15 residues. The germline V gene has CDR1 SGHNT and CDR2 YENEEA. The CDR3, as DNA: TGTGCCAGCAGCTTAGGCGAGGGATTTTACAATGAGCAGTTCTTC. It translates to CASSLGEGFYNEQFF.

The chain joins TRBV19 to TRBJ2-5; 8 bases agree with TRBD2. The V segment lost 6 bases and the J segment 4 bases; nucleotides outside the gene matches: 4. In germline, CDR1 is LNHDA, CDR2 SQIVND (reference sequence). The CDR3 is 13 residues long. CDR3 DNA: TGTGCCAGTAGCGGCAGCGGGAGAGAGACCCAGTACTTC. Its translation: CASSGSGRETQYF. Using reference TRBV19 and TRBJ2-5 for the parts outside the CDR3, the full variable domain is DGGITQSPKYLFRKEGQNVTLSCEQNLNHDAMYWYRQDPGQGLRLIYYSQIVNDFQKGDIAEGYSVSREKKESFPLTVTSAQKNPTAFYLCASSGSGRETQYFGPGTRLLVL.

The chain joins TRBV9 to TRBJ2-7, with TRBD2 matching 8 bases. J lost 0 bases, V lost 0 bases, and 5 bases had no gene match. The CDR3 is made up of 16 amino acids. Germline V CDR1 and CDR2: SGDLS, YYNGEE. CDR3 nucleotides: TGTGCCAGCAGCGTAGGGGGCGGGAGGAGCTCCTACGAGCAGTACTTC. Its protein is CASSVGGGRSSYEQYF.